This is a list of T cell receptor beta chains from one sample in a study of blood T cell repertoires in COVID-19. This table comes from immunoSEQ multiplex PCR, and its TCRdb copy is limited to in-frame clones, with some not included. The sample lists about 200,000 clones, around 90% occurring once. The sample consisted of peripheral blood. Receptors originate from a man in his 60s with acute or convalescent COVID-19. The CDR3 runs from the conserved cysteine through the conserved F or W. Fields, in order: J gene, V gene, CDR3 length, D gene, clone size, CDR3 DNA, CDR3 protein. D genes are given only for firm matches. Clone sizes are given selectively: once, few, many, or a class where the clone is expanded.

J: TRBJ2-5; V: TRBV14; length: 15; D: TRBD1; size: .; DNA: TGTGCCAGCAGCCAATATCACAGGGGCCGGGAGACCCAGTACTTC; CDR3: CASSQYHRGRETQYF
J: TRBJ1-2; V: TRBV4-2; length: 16; D: .; size: .; DNA: TGTGCCAGCAGCCAAGATATTCGGACAGCTAACTATGGCTACACCTTC; CDR3: CASSQDIRTANYGYTF
J: TRBJ1-6; V: TRBV5-1; length: 14; D: .; size: .; DNA: TGCGCCAGCAGCTTAACAGGGAATAATTCACCCCTCCACTTT; CDR3: CASSLTGNNSPLHF
J: TRBJ2-1; V: TRBV29-1; length: 16; D: TRBD2; size: .; DNA: TGCAGCGTTGCAGGGACTAGCGGGGGGGCTCAGAATGAGCAGTTCTTC; CDR3: CSVAGTSGGAQNEQFF
J: TRBJ1-2; V: TRBV28; length: 14; D: TRBD1; size: .; DNA: TGTGCCAGCAGTCTCCCGACAGGGGGCTCTGACTACACCTTC; CDR3: CASSLPTGGSDYTF
J: TRBJ2-3; V: TRBV7-6; length: 16; D: TRBD2; size: few; DNA: TGTGCCAGCAGCTTCCTAGCGGGGGGGCCCTCAGATACGCAGTATTTT; CDR3: CASSFLAGGPSDTQYF
J: TRBJ2-3; V: TRBV3-1/TRBV3-2; length: 15; D: TRBD2; size: .; DNA: TGTGCCAGCAGCCTCCCGGGGGGGAGCACAGATACGCAGTATTTT; CDR3: CASSLPGGSTDTQYF
J: TRBJ1-5; V: TRBV18; length: 18; D: .; size: .; DNA: TGTGCCAGCTCACTGGCGCCAGGGAGGGGGTTTAGCAATCAGCCCCAGCATTTT; CDR3: CASSLAPGRGFSNQPQHF
J: TRBJ1-1; V: TRBV3-1/TRBV3-2; length: 13; D: .; size: .; DNA: TGTGCCAGCAGCCTACTAAAGGACACTGAAGCTTTCTTT; CDR3: CASSLLKDTEAFF
J: TRBJ2-7; V: TRBV6-1; length: 13; D: .; size: few; DNA: TGTGCCAGCAGTGAAGCCGGTAGAAACGAGCAGTACTTC; CDR3: CASSEAGRNEQYF
J: TRBJ1-2; V: TRBV9; length: 15; D: .; size: once; DNA: TGTGCCAGCAGCGCTTACCCTACAGGGTTCTATGGCTACACCTTC; CDR3: CASSAYPTGFYGYTF
J: TRBJ2-7; V: TRBV6-6; length: 15; D: TRBD2; size: .; DNA: TGTGCCAGCAGTTACGGGCGGGGGGCCCGGGGGGAGCAGTACTTC; CDR3: CASSYGRGARGEQYF
J: TRBJ2-5; V: TRBV6-2/TRBV6-3; length: 16; D: TRBD2; size: .; DNA: TGTGCCAGCAGTTACGTTAGCGGGGGGGCCCGAGAGACCCAGTACTTC; CDR3: CASSYVSGGARETQYF
J: TRBJ1-5; V: TRBV7-2; length: 16; D: .; size: .; DNA: TGTGCCAGCAGCTTGACGGGACACGGACTCAATCAGCCCCAGCATTTT; CDR3: CASSLTGHGLNQPQHF